The rows below give T cell receptor beta chains drawn from one sample of a study of blood T cells in healthy people across ages. TCRdb reanalysed the 5' RACE reads using MiXCR and keeps one entry per CDR3 protein. The repertoire has some 900,000 distinct CDR3 sequences, approximately 49% of them found once; the top ten carry 13%. Specimen: blood. These receptors were taken from a man aged 25-45 years in good health. The CDR3 runs from the conserved cysteine through the conserved F or W. A D gene is named only where the DNA matches it firmly. Size is omitted from some rows. Given values are once, few, many or a class for expanded clones.

cdr3_nt	cdr3_aa	j_call	v_call	cdr3_length	clone_size	d_call
TGCGCCAGCAGCCAAGATCGCCTAGCGGGGGGGCGTAGCACAGATACGCAGTATTTT	CASSQDRLAGGRSTDTQYF	TRBJ2-3	TRBV4-3	19	NA	TRBD2
TGCAGCGTTGGGACAGGGGGCTACACTGAAGCTTTCTTT	CSVGTGGYTEAFF	TRBJ1-1	TRBV29-1	13	NA	TRBD1
TGCGCCAGCAGGCCCACTAGTTCCCAAGAGACCCAGTACTTC	CASRPTSSQETQYF	TRBJ2-5	TRBV4-1	14	NA	NA
TGTGCCAGCAGCGTGGGGACTAGCGGAAGCTCCTACAATGAGCAGTTCTTC	CASSVGTSGSSYNEQFF	TRBJ2-1	TRBV9	17	NA	TRBD2
TGTGCCAGCAGTTCAGGGGCGGTGAGATCTGGGGCCAACGTCCTGACTTTC	CASSSGAVRSGANVLTF	TRBJ2-6	TRBV2	17	NA	NA
TGCAGTGCCAAGCTCACCGGGGCAGGGAGTCAGCCCCAGCATTTT	CSAKLTGAGSQPQHF	TRBJ1-5	TRBV20-1	15	few	NA
TGTGCCAGCAGCCAAACAGGGTTTGAAGCTTTCTTT	CASSQTGFEAFF	TRBJ1-1	TRBV3-1	12	few	NA
TGCAGTGCTAGCGTCAGGGAAGTCGAGCAGTACTTC	CSASVREVEQYF	TRBJ2-7	TRBV20-1	12	NA	NA
TGCAGTGTCGGGGCCCAGAGGGATAATTCACCCCTCCACTTT	CSVGAQRDNSPLHF	TRBJ1-6	TRBV20-1	14	many	NA
TGTGCCAGCAGCTCCGGGGCAGCCCAAGAGACCCAGTACTTC	CASSSGAAQETQYF	TRBJ2-5	TRBV9	14	few	NA
TGCAGTGCCCTTCCAGGGGTAGTAATTTACGAGCAGTACTTC	CSALPGVVIYEQYF	TRBJ2-7	TRBV20-1	14	NA	NA
TGTGCCAGCAGCTTAGATGGAGGGGGGCACAGATACGCGTATTTT	CASSLDGGGHRYAYF	TRBJ2-3	TRBV7-2	15	NA	NA
TGCGCCAGCAGCCCTCAGGGCCAGCGGGGCTTCAATGAGCAGTTCTTC	CASSPQGQRGFNEQFF	TRBJ2-1	TRBV5-1	16	NA	TRBD2
TGTGCCAGCAGTTTAAGGGAGGGGGCGAGTTACAATGAGCAGTTCTTC	CASSLREGASYNEQFF	TRBJ2-1	TRBV12-3/TRBV12-4	16	few	NA
TGCAGTGCCCAGACTAGCGGGGGGTACACAGATACGCAGTATTTT	CSAQTSGGYTDTQYF	TRBJ2-3	TRBV20-1	15	NA	TRBD2
TGTGCCAGCAGCTTAGAAGAAAATTACGAGCAGTACTTC	CASSLEENYEQYF	TRBJ2-7	TRBV7-9	13	few	NA
TGCAGTGCCGCTTGGGCCTATGGCTACACCTTC	CSAAWAYGYTF	TRBJ1-2	TRBV20-1	11	NA	NA
TGTGCCAGCAGCGTGACAGGATACCCCGAAAAACTGTTTTTT	CASSVTGYPEKLFF	TRBJ1-4	TRBV27	14	NA	NA
TGTGCCAGCAGTTTATCAGGGGGCAGGGGTGGATCACCAGATACGCAGTATTTT	CASSLSGGRGGSPDTQYF	TRBJ2-3	TRBV27	18	NA	TRBD1
TGTGCCAGCAGTCGCCAGGGCTCCACTGAAGCTTTCTTT	CASSRQGSTEAFF	TRBJ1-1	TRBV12-3/TRBV12-4	13	few	NA
TGTGCCAGCAGCTTAGATTGGGGGGGCGTTGGGTCCTACAATGAGCAGTTCTTC	CASSLDWGGVGSYNEQFF	TRBJ2-1	TRBV11-3	18	NA	NA